A single sample is the source of the 3 T cell receptor beta chains below, sequenced in a study of control samples from healthy donors and cancer patients. Generated by immunoSEQ multiplex PCR, the TCRdb table keeps only in-frame clones and is missing some. Among about 190,000 clones, about 91% were seen once, and the ten largest hold 1.5% to 2%. The sequenced material came from blood. All receptors come from a man aged 25 to 45 in good health.

The chain joins TRBV18 to TRBJ1-5; no reliable D call. Trimming took 1 base from V and 3 from J, leaving 13 bases between them. This CDR3 is built from 16 residues. The germline V gene has CDR1 KGHSH and CDR2 LQKENI. The CDR3 region has the DNA TGTGCCAGCTCACCACAGGGTAAAATGAACAATCAGCCCCAGCATTTT. As protein: CASSPQGKMNNQPQHF.

This clone has a handful of counts. The chain is built from TRBV19 and TRBJ2-2, with TRBD1 identical over 8 bases. With 6 bases clipped from V and 3 bases from J, the junction kept 6 bases outside the gene matches. This CDR3 contains 15 residues. Germline lookup yields CDR1 LNHDA and CDR2 SQIVND (reference sequence). CDR3 loop: CASRLGQGYTGELFF. DNA for the CDR3: TGTGCCAGTAGACTCGGACAGGGCTACACCGGGGAGCTGTTTTTT. Using reference TRBV19 and TRBJ2-2 for the parts outside the CDR3, the full variable domain is DGGITQSPKYLFRKEGQNVTLSCEQNLNHDAMYWYRQDPGQGLRLIYYSQIVNDFQKGDIAEGYSVSREKKESFPLTVTSAQKNPTAFYLCASRLGQGYTGELFFGEGSRLTVL.

The chain joins TRBV6-2 or TRBV6-3 to TRBJ1-2, with 9 bases aligning to TRBD1. With 2 bases clipped from V and 8 bases from J, the junction kept 3 bases outside the gene matches. Germline V gene sequence: CDR1 MNHEY, CDR2 SVGEGT. The CDR3 extends over 13 amino acids. Here the CDR3 DNA reads TGTGCCAGCAGTTACGGGACAGGGATCGGCTACACCTTC. Its protein product is CASSYGTGIGYTF.